This T cell receptor beta chain was recorded in a study of blood T cell repertoires in COVID-19. Study in general: COVID-19 samples, acute and convalescent, were from the United States, Italy and Spain. The analysed material was cDNA or gDNA that came from T cells, B-cell-depleted T cells, or PBMCs.

Authors' analysis steps: Reference gene primer amplification gave estimated nucleated cell counts. Assay used: immunoSEQ multiplex PCR; TCRdb lists only in-frame clones, some missing. V and J calls plus clone size are reproduced from that table; the DNA served to infer D and trimming. The sample records a few hundred thousand clones, 75% to 90% being singletons. Trimming shortened V by 7 bases and J by 0 bases, and 8 bases separated the two germline ends. CDR3 length equals 13 residues. Germline V gives CDR1 LNHDA, CDR2 SQIVND (reference sequence). This clone has a handful of counts. The chain recombines TRBV19 with TRBJ2-3, with D tentatively TRBD2 (5 bases). This receptor was identified in a woman younger than 30 with acute or convalescent COVID-19. The specimen was peripheral blood. Here the CDR3 DNA reads TGTGCCAGTAAACTAGTTAGCACAGATACGCAGTATTTT. Encoded protein: CASKLVSTDTQYF. Variable domain in full (rest from reference TRBV19 and TRBJ2-3): DGGITQSPKYLFRKEGQNVTLSCEQNLNHDAMYWYRQDPGQGLRLIYYSQIVNDFQKGDIAEGYSVSREKKESFPLTVTSAQKNPTAFYLCASKLVSTDTQYFGPGTRLTVL.